These 27 T cell receptor beta chains were sequenced from one sample in a study of T-cell memory formation after mild COVID-19. In TCRdb, the 5' RACE reads were re-called with MiXCR into one record per CDR3 protein. Of some 600,000 distinct CDR3 sequences in the sample, 15% to 20% were seen once. Sequenced sample: PBMCs or a T cell subset sorted from them (not recorded which). These receptors all stem from an adult woman who had mild COVID-19 (a few samples of this study predate the infection). Cell type and time point are not known.

The gene calls are TRBV15 and TRBJ1-1; possibly TRBD1 for D (6 bases). V was cut by 7 bases and J by 11 bases, with 17 bases left in between. From germline, CDR1 is LNHNV and CDR2 YYDKDF (reference sequence). The CDR3 has 12 amino acids. CDR3 region: CATIGSRGGAFF. DNA of the CDR3: TGTGCCACCATAGGTAGCCGAGGGGGTGCTTTCTTT. Based on the CDR3 plus reference TRBV15 and TRBJ1-1, the full variable domain is DAMVIQNPRYQVTQFGKPVTLSCSQTLNHNVMYWYQQKSSQAPKLLFHYYDKDFNNEADTPDNFQSRRPNTSFCFLDIRSPGLGDTAMYLCATIGSRGGAFFGQGTRLTVV.

The chain is built from TRBV5-1 and TRBJ1-1; D uncertain. CDR1 is SGHRS, CDR2 YFSETQ, per germline. V lost 3 bases, J lost 1 base, and 10 bases lay in between. The CDR3 consists of 14 residues. This CDR3 is CASSSDISNTEAFF. The CDR3 coding sequence is TGCGCCAGCAGCTCCGACATCTCGAACACTGAAGCTTTCTTT.

This clonotype appeared a single time. The rearrangement links TRBV5-1 to TRBJ2-7; the match to TRBD2 covers 7 bases. The germline gives CDR1 SGHRS, CDR2 YFSETQ. This CDR3 is 15 amino acids long. Trimming removed 0 bases from V and 2 bases from J; junction bases left unmatched: 5. CDR3 region: CASSLEASGTYEQYF. The CDR3 DNA reads TGCGCCAGCAGCTTGGAGGCTAGCGGTACCTACGAGCAGTACTTC.

As for this clonotype: It may be a read error: a sequence one base away is much more abundant. The chain couples TRBV7-7 to TRBJ2-2; D call uncertain. This CDR3 has 13 residues. Per the germline V gene, CDR1 is SSHAT and CDR2 is FNYEAQ (reference sequence). Trimming pared 3 bases from V and 2 bases from J, leaving 4 bases between. CDR3 coding DNA: TGTGCCAGCAGCTTCGACAACACCGGGGAGCTGTTTTTT. Translation gives CASSFDNTGELFF.

The chain links TRBV7-8 to TRBJ2-1, with D unclear. CDR3 size: 16 residues. The germline V gene has CDR1 SGHVS and CDR2 FQNEAQ. V lost 1 base and J lost 4, with 14 bases in between. CDR3 in DNA: TGTGCCAGCAGCTTAGGTAACAGCCAGATTTACAATGAGCAGTTCTTC. Protein: CASSLGNSQIYNEQFF.

This clonotype was counted between two and nine times. V and J are TRBV5-6 and TRBJ2-7; D may be TRBD2 (6 bases). The V gene lost 5 bases and the J gene lost 1 base, with 19 bases spanning the gap. Germline V lookup: CDR1 SGHDT, CDR2 YYEEEE. The CDR3 contains 16 residues. The CDR3 nucleotides are TGTGCCAGCAGTTTGAGATTGGGACTTTGGTCCTACGAGCAGTACTTC. Amino acid sequence: CASSLRLGLWSYEQYF.

This clonotype has more than one count but fewer than ten. The genes are TRBV12-3 or TRBV12-4 and TRBJ2-7; D assignment may be TRBD1 or TRBD2 (5 bases each). This CDR3 is 14 amino acids long. The V end was cut by 6 bases, the J end by 9 bases, with 21 bases between. The CDR3 region is CASSTGTIPVGQYF. CDR3 sequence (DNA): TGTGCCAGCAGCACCGGGACCATCCCTGTCGGGCAGTACTTC.

The V gene is TRBV7-3, the J gene TRBJ1-1; 8 nucleotides align to TRBD1. This CDR3 has 19 amino acids. J was trimmed by 0 bases and V by 2 bases; bases with no gene match: 14. Germline V gene sequence: CDR1 SGHTA, CDR2 FQGTGA. CDR3 DNA: TGTGCCAGCAGCTTACACCCCTCGGGGACAGGAGGGATGAACACTGAAGCTTTCTTT. This gives the protein CASSLHPSGTGGMNTEAFF.

This CDR3 reads CASSQDRGRVEYGYTF. CDR3 bases: TGCGCCAGCAGCCAAGATAGGGGCAGGGTAGAGTATGGCTACACCTTC. This chain joins TRBV4-1 and TRBJ1-2, with D maybe TRBD1 (5 bases). The CDR3 length is 16 residues. The V end was cut by 0 bases, the J end by 5 bases, with 16 bases between. Germline V CDR1 and CDR2: MGHRA, YSYEKL.

V usage is TRBV11-1 and J usage is TRBJ2-7; D is undetermined. The V gene lost 1 base and the J gene lost 4 bases, with 11 bases spanning the gap. Germline V gene lookup returns CDR1 SGHAT and CDR2 FQDESV (reference sequence). There are 14 residues in the CDR3. The CDR3 protein is CASSLVVSRYEQYF. In DNA form, the CDR3 reads TGTGCCAGCAGCTTAGTCGTCTCGAGGTACGAGCAGTACTTC.

This clonotype turned up a few times. V gene TRBV6-1 combines with J gene TRBJ2-4; D possibly corresponds to TRBD1 (6 bases). The germline CDR1 and CDR2 sequences are MNHNS and SASEGT. The V end lost 0 bases, the J end lost 0 bases, and 24 bases lay between the germline ends. This CDR3 contains 21 residues. The CDR3 DNA sequence: TGTGCCAGCAGTGAAGCGCCCCAGGGACAAACGGGATTTCTAGCCAAAAACATTCAGTACTTC. It is translated as CASSEAPQGQTGFLAKNIQYF.

V gene TRBV30 combines with J gene TRBJ2-7, with D perhaps matching TRBD1 (6 bases). Trimming removed 2 bases from V and 2 bases from J, with 10 bases in between. Per germline, CDR1 GTSNPN and CDR2 SVGIG (reference sequence). The CDR3 runs 13 residues. The CDR3 bases are TGTGCCTGGAGTATAGGGGGAGCCTACGAGCAGTACTTC. Translating it yields CAWSIGGAYEQYF.

The genes are TRBV5-1 and TRBJ2-7; TRBD1 might be the D (6 bases). V lost 4 bases and J lost 2, with 22 bases in between. The CDR3 extends over 17 amino acids. Germline lookup yields CDR1 SGHRS and CDR2 YFSETQ. CDR3 sequence: CASSLTYREIYPYEQYF. In DNA, the CDR3 is TGCGCCAGCAGCCTCACCTACAGGGAGATCTATCCCTACGAGCAGTACTTC.

This clonotype has only a few counts. The J gene is TRBJ2-1, the V gene TRBV3-1; 8 bases line up with TRBD2. Per the germline V gene, CDR1 is LGHDT and CDR2 is YNNKEL (reference sequence). This CDR3 has 15 residues. With V trimmed by 5 bases and J by 7 bases, 10 bases remained unmatched. The CDR3 DNA reads TGTGCCAGCAGCTCCCTGGCGGGGGGCGGAAATGAGCAGTTCTTC. The encoded protein is CASSSLAGGGNEQFF.

This clonotype was seen a few times. This chain uses TRBV11-2 with TRBJ2-3; possible D gene TRBD2, 5 bases. Trimming cost V 5 bases and J 2 bases, with 17 bases left between them. From germline, CDR1 is SGHAT and CDR2 FQNNGV. The CDR3 runs 16 residues. CDR3: CASSRAAGTYTDTQYF. The CDR3, as DNA: TGTGCCAGCAGCCGGGCGGCGGGTACCTACACAGATACGCAGTATTTT.

In its sample, this clonotype was seen a few times. The chain couples TRBV28 to TRBJ2-1, with D possibly TRBD1 on 5 matching bases. The ends were cut back, 6 bases at V and 8 bases at J, with 11 bases in the middle. Germline V gene lookup returns CDR1 MDHEN and CDR2 SYDVKM. This CDR3 contains 12 residues. In nucleotides, the CDR3 is TGTGCCAGCAGGGTCAGGGAATATGAGCAGTTCTTC. It specifies CASRVREYEQFF. Full variable domain (rest looked up from reference TRBV28 and TRBJ2-1): DVKVTQSSRYLVKRTGEKVFLECVQDMDHENMFWYRQDPGLGLRLIYFSYDVKMKEKGDIPEGYSVSREKKERFSLILESASTNQTSMYLCASRVREYEQFFGPGTRLTVL.

This clonotype was seen only a few times. The chain uses TRBV29-1 and TRBJ2-7; D may match TRBD1 or TRBD2 (5 bases each). CDR1 SQVTM and CDR2 ANQGSEA come from the germline V gene. Between the trimmed V and J ends, which lost 1 base and 2 bases, there was a span of 15 bases. The CDR3 is 15 residues long. CDR3 protein: CSVEAPGPNTYEQYF. The DNA of the CDR3 is TGCAGCGTTGAAGCTCCGGGACCCAATACCTACGAGCAGTACTTC.

This clonotype was seen a few times. The chain couples TRBV29-1 to TRBJ2-3; possible D gene TRBD1, 5 bases. The length of the CDR3 is 15 residues. The germline V and J ends were trimmed by 6 bases and 2 bases, with 18 bases remaining between them. Germline V gene data show CDR1 as SQVTM and CDR2 as ANQGSEA. The CDR3 spells CSVSLLTAHTDTQYF. The CDR3 DNA follows: TGCAGCGTCTCCCTCCTGACAGCCCACACAGATACGCAGTATTTT.

The chain joins TRBV7-2 to TRBJ1-2, with D uncertain. This CDR3 region has 12 residues. Trimming removed 4 bases from V and 3 bases from J, with 6 bases in between. Per germline, CDR1 SGHTA and CDR2 FQGNSA. In DNA, the CDR3 is TGTGCCAGCAGCTCCTCATACTATGGCTACACCTTC. Translation gives CASSSSYYGYTF. The full variable domain, completed using reference TRBV7-2 and TRBJ1-2, is GAGVSQSPSNKVTEKGKDVELRCDPISGHTALYWYRQSLGQGLEFLIYFQGNSAPDKSGLPSDRFSAERTGGSVSTLTIQRTQQEDSAVYLCASSSSYYGYTFGSGTRLTVV.

The CDR3 loop is CSARERGPSYEQYF. The CDR3 bases are TGCAGTGCTAGAGAGCGGGGTCCGTCCTACGAGCAGTACTTC. The chain joins TRBV20-1 to TRBJ2-7; TRBD2 is a possible D gene (6 bases). Germline assignment: CDR1 DFQATT and CDR2 SNEGSKA (reference sequence). V was trimmed by 0 bases and J by 1 base, leaving 10 bases between them. This CDR3 is built from 14 residues.

The CDR3, as DNA: TGTGCCAGCAGTGAATATGTGGAGACCCAGTACTTC. The encoded protein is CASSEYVETQYF. This chain uses TRBV25-1 with TRBJ2-5; D not certain. The germline V and J ends were trimmed by 0 bases and 5 bases, with 4 bases remaining between them. CDR1 and CDR2 from the germline V gene are MGHDK and SYGVNS. This CDR3 is built from 12 residues.

This chain connects TRBV11-3 to TRBJ2-1; D possibly corresponds to TRBD2 (6 bases). The germline V gene encodes CDR1 SGHNT and CDR2 YENEEA. Trimming removed 0 bases at V and 2 bases at J, with 17 bases between. The CDR3 has 18 amino acids. CDR3 region: CASSLEKSRTTTYNEQFF. The CDR3 coding sequence is TGTGCCAGCAGCTTAGAGAAAAGCCGGACTACGACCTACAATGAGCAGTTCTTC.

This chain connects TRBV6-4 to TRBJ2-3; 13 bases agree with TRBD2. This CDR3 has 16 residues. Germline loops: CDR1 MRHNA, CDR2 SNTAGT. The V segment lost 5 bases and the J segment 3 bases; nucleotides outside the gene matches: 5. CDR3 residues: CASSTTGLAGTDTQYF. The CDR3 DNA reads as TGTGCCAGCAGTACAACGGGACTAGCGGGGACAGATACGCAGTATTTT.

This clonotype showed up just a few times. The chain links TRBV20-1 to TRBJ2-7; D call uncertain. Germline lookup yields CDR1 DFQATT and CDR2 SNEGSKA (reference sequence). The CDR3 is made up of 11 amino acids. V was pared by 4 bases and J by 3 bases, with 7 bases between. The CDR3 loop is CSATPDYEQYF. The CDR3 region has the DNA TGCAGTGCTACCCCCGACTACGAGCAGTACTTC.

This clonotype was observed a few times. The chain has TRBV4-2 and TRBJ2-1; D is unresolved. Trimming shortened V by 7 bases and J by 1 base, and 14 bases separated the two germline ends. There are 15 residues in the CDR3. Germline-derived CDR1 and CDR2 are LGHNA and YNFKEQ. The CDR3 DNA reads as TGTGCCAGCACCCCTCAAAGGCCGTCCTACAATGAGCAGTTCTTC. It yields the protein CASTPQRPSYNEQFF.

This clonotype was observed a few times. The J gene is TRBJ1-5, the V gene TRBV24-1; D uncertain. The CDR3 loop spans 15 amino acids. Germline CDR1 KGHDR, CDR2 SFDVKD. V was pared by 5 bases and J by 1 base, with 11 bases between. The CDR3 reads CATSAGYGSNQPQHF. Written as DNA, the CDR3 is TGTGCCACCAGTGCAGGCTACGGGAGCAATCAGCCCCAGCATTTT.

The chain links TRBV20-1 to TRBJ2-7, with TRBD2 matching over 14 bases. V dropped 2 bases and J dropped 6; count of bases not matched to a gene: 12. The germline gives CDR1 DFQATT, CDR2 SNEGSKA (reference sequence). The CDR3 covers 17 residues. CDR3 in amino acids: CSARTRRGTSGSPEQYF. Here the CDR3 DNA reads TGCAGTGCTAGAACCCGCCGGGGGACTAGCGGGAGCCCCGAGCAGTACTTC.